The text below deals with one T cell receptor (beta chain). The time point denotes: time of PML onset. JC virus DNA in cerebrospinal fluid confirmed the PML diagnosis. Prior interferon beta treatment was universal, and the PML patients were all female. Germline V gene data show CDR1 as KGHSH and CDR2 as LQKENI. This CDR3 has 14 residues. V lost 3 bases and J lost 8, with 15 bases in between. Every PCR reaction included synthetic inline CDR3 controls for all V-J pairings. The protocol was immunoSEQ multiplex PCR, while the TCRdb copy is restricted to in-frame clones and leaves out a portion. This sample carries fewer than 40,000 clones, around 90% of them seen once, and the ten largest clones take approximately 5.2%. The sample is drawn from a study of multiple sclerosis patients with progressive multifocal leukoencephalopathy.

The receptor was isolated from a woman in her 40s with progressive multifocal leukoencephalopathy. The input for sequencing was PBMCs, taken from a patient treated with natalizumab. The genes are TRBV18 and TRBJ2-3; D is possibly TRBD1 or TRBD2 (5 bases each). The CDR3 region is CASSPPRAGSTQYF. In nucleotides, the CDR3 is TGTGCCAGCTCACCTCCTCGAGCAGGGAGTACGCAGTATTTT.